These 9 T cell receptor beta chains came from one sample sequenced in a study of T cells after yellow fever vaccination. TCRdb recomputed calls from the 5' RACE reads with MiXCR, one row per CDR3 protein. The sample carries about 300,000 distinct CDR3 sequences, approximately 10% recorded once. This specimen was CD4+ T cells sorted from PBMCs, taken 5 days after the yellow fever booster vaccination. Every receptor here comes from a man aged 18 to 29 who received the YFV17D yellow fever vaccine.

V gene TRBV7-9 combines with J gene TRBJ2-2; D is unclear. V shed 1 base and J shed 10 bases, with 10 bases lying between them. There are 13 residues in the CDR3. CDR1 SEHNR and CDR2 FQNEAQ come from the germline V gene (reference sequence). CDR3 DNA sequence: TGTGCCAGCAGCTTAGTCGCCCTGCTGGAGCTGTTTTTT. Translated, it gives CASSLVALLELFF.

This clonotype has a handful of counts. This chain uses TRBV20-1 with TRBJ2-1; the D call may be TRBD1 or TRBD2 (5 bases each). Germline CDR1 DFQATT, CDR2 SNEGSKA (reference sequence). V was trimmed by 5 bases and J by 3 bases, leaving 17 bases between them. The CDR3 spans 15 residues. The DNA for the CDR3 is TGCAGTGCTCTGCTCGGGACGCTCGTCTACAATGAGCAGTTCTTC. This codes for CSALLGTLVYNEQFF.

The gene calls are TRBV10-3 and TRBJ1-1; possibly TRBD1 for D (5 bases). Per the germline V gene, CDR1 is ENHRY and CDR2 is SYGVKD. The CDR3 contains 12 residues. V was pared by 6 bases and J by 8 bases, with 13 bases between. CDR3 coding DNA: TGTGCCATCAGGGCCACCGGGACCGAAGCTTTCTTT. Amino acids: CAIRATGTEAFF.

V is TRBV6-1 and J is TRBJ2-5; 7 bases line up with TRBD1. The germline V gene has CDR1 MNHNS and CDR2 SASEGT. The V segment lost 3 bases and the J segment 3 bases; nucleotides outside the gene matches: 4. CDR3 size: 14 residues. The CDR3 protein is CASSEVDREETQYF. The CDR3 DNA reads TGTGCCAGCAGTGAGGTTGACAGGGAAGAGACCCAGTACTTC.

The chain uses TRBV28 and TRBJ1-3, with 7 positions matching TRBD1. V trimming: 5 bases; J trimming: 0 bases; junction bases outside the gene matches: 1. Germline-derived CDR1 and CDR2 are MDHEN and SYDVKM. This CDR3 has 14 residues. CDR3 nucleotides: TGTGCCAGCAGTGACAGGGACTCTGGAAACACCATATATTTT. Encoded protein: CASSDRDSGNTIYF. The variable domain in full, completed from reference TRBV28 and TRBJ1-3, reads DVKVTQSSRYLVKRTGEKVFLECVQDMDHENMFWYRQDPGLGLRLIYFSYDVKMKEKGDIPEGYSVSREKKERFSLILESASTNQTSMYLCASSDRDSGNTIYFGEGSWLTVV.

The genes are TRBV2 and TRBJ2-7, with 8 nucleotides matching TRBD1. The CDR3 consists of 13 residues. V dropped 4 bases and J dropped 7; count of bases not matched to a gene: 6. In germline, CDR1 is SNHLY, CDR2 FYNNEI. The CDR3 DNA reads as TGTGCCAGCAGTGGGACAGGGTTTGGAGAGCAGTACGTC. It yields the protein CASSGTGFGEQYV.

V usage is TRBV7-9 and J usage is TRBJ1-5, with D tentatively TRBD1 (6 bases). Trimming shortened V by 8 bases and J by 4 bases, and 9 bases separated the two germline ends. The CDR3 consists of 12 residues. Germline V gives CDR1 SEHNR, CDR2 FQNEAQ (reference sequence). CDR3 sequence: CASGQGNQPQHF. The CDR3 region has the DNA TGTGCCAGCGGCCAGGGGAATCAGCCCCAGCATTTT.

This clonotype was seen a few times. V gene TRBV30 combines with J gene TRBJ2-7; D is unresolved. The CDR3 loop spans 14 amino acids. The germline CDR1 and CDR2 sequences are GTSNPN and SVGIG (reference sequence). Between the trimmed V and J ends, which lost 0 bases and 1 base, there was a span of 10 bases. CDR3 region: CAWSVLDGSYEQYF. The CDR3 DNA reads TGTGCCTGGAGTGTACTGGACGGGTCCTACGAGCAGTACTTC. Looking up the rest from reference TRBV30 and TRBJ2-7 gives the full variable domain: SQTIHQWPATLVQPVGSPLSLECTVEGTSNPNLYWYRQAAGRGLQLLFYSVGIGQISSEVPQNLSASRPQDRQFILSSKKLLLSDSGFYLCAWSVLDGSYEQYFGPGTRLTVT.

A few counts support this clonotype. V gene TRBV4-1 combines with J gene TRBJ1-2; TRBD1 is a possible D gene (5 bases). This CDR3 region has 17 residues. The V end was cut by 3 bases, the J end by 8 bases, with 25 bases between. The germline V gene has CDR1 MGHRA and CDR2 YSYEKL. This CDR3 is CASSQAAGTELFAGYTF. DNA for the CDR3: TGCGCCAGCAGCCAGGCCGCCGGGACCGAGCTTTTTGCCGGCTACACCTTC.